Listed here are 10 T cell receptor beta chains from one sample, sequenced in a study of blood T cell repertoires in COVID-19. Only in-frame clones appear in the TCRdb table, and some are missing; sequencing was by immunoSEQ multiplex PCR. The sample holds roughly 120,000 clones; about 85% are singletons and the top ten take approximately 2%. The sequencing input was peripheral blood. Receptors were obtained from a man in his 70s with acute or convalescent COVID-19.

The CDR3 sequence: CASSITSGGTGELFF. In DNA, the CDR3 is TGTGCCAGTAGTATCACTAGCGGGGGGACCGGGGAGCTGTTTTTT. The chain is built from TRBV19 and TRBJ2-2, with 12 positions matching TRBD2. Trimming cost V 3 bases and J 5 bases; bases outside gene matches: 1. Looked up from germline, CDR1 is LNHDA and CDR2 is SQIVND (reference sequence). There are 15 residues in the CDR3.

This clone showed up just once. The chain employs TRBV7-8 and TRBJ1-1; a weak D match, TRBD1 (5 bases). The V end lost 1 base, the J end lost 6 bases, and 12 bases lay between the germline ends. CDR1 and CDR2 from the germline V gene are SGHVS and FQNEAQ. The CDR3 loop spans 14 amino acids. DNA of the CDR3: TGTGCCAGCAGCTTAGAACGGGGGGGGGCTGAAGCTTTCTTT. Translated: CASSLERGGAEAFF.

The gene calls are TRBV7-8 and TRBJ1-3, with 9 bases that match TRBD1. Germline CDR1 and CDR2: SGHVS and FQNEAQ. The CDR3 runs to 16 residues. With 6 bases clipped from V and 2 bases from J, the junction kept 8 bases outside the gene matches. CDR3 loop: CASRPQGAQAGNTIYF. The DNA for the CDR3 is TGTGCCAGCAGGCCACAGGGGGCGCAGGCTGGAAACACCATATATTTT.

The J gene is TRBJ1-5, the V gene TRBV6-5; 7 bases are shared with TRBD1. The CDR3 runs 15 residues. Trimming removed 5 bases from V and 0 bases from J; junction bases left unmatched: 4. The V gene's germline CDR1 is MNHEY and CDR2 SVGAGI. The CDR3 sequence: CASSIDRDSNQPQHF. The CDR3 DNA follows: TGTGCCAGCAGTATTGACAGGGATAGCAATCAGCCCCAGCATTTT.

The table lists this clone with a few counts. V and J are TRBV6-1 and TRBJ2-2, with D perhaps TRBD1 (6 bases). This CDR3 contains 16 residues. Germline loops: CDR1 MNHNS, CDR2 SASEGT. V shed 0 bases and J shed 2 bases, with 10 bases lying between them. CDR3 region: CASSEARTVNTGELFF. In DNA, the CDR3 is TGTGCCAGCAGTGAAGCTAGGACAGTCAACACCGGGGAGCTGTTTTTT.

This clone showed up just once. The J gene is TRBJ1-5, the V gene TRBV12-3 or TRBV12-4; 9 positions match TRBD1. Germline trimming cut 8 bases from V and 8 bases from J; bases unmatched to any gene: 7. This CDR3 contains 13 residues. CDR3 nucleotide sequence: TGTGCCAGCGGAGACAGGGGGAAGGAGCCCCAGCATTTT. It codes for CASGDRGKEPQHF.

This rearrangement joins TRBV7-9 to TRBJ2-3, with a weak D call TRBD1 (6 bases). V gave up 1 base and J gave up 9 bases, with 11 bases separating them. The length of the CDR3 is 13 residues. CDR1 is SEHNR, CDR2 FQNEAQ, per germline (reference sequence). The CDR3 protein is CASSLDTGTTQYF. DNA of the CDR3: TGTGCCAGCAGCTTAGACACCGGGACAACGCAGTATTTT.

This chain connects TRBV24-1 to TRBJ2-5; 13 bases agree with TRBD2. CDR3 length: 16 residues. With 6 bases clipped from V and 2 bases from J, the junction kept 5 bases outside the gene matches. Germline CDR1 reads KGHDR; CDR2 reads SFDVKD. The DNA of the CDR3 is TGTGCCACCAGTCTGACTAGCGGGGGGAATCAAGAGACCCAGTACTTC. Protein: CATSLTSGGNQETQYF.

The chain joins TRBV5-4 to TRBJ2-5; 9 bases are a match to TRBD2. The CDR3 extends over 19 amino acids. J was trimmed by 5 bases and V by 0 bases; bases with no gene match: 17. Germline CDR1 and CDR2: SGHNT and YYREEE (reference sequence). Here the CDR3 reads CASSLGGSRLAGLWETQYF. CDR3 in DNA: TGTGCCAGCAGCTTGGGTGGGTCTAGGCTAGCGGGGCTTTGGGAGACCCAGTACTTC. The full variable domain, its missing parts supplied by reference TRBV5-4 and TRBJ2-5, is ETGVTQSPTHLIKTRGQQVTLRCSSQSGHNTVSWYQQALGQGPQFIFQYYREEENGRGNFPPRFSGLQFPNYSSELNVNALELDDSALYLCASSLGGSRLAGLWETQYFGPGTRLLVL.

This clone was seen a few times. The rearrangement uses TRBV6-4 and TRBJ1-1, with no clear D. The CDR3 consists of 12 residues. V was clipped by 4 bases and J by 4 bases, with 7 bases between them. Germline-derived CDR1 and CDR2 are MRHNA and SNTAGT. The chain's CDR3 is CASSARITEAFF. The CDR3 bases are TGTGCCAGCAGTGCGAGGATCACTGAAGCTTTCTTT.